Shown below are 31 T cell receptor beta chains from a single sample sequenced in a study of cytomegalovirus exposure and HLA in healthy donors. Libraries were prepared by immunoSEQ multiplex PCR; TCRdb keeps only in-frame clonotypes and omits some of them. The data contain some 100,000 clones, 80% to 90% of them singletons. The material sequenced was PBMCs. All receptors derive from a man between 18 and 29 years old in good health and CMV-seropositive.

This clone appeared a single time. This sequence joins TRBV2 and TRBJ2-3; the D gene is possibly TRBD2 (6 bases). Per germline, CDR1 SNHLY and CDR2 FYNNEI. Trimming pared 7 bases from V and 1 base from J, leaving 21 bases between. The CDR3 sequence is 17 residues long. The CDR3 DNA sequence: TGTGCCAGCAAAAGGAGGGGTGTTACGGGGGGCACAGATACGCAGTATTTT. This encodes CASKRRGVTGGTDTQYF.

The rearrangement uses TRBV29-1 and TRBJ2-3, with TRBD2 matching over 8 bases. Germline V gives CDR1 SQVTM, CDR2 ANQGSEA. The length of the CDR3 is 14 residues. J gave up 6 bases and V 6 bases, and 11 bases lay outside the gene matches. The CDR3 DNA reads TGCAGCGTCACAACTAGCGGCGGGAGGGATACGCAGTATTTT. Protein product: CSVTTSGGRDTQYF.

DNA of the CDR3: TGTGCCAGCTCCCGGGACAGAAGCTCCTACAATGAGCAGTTCTTC. Translated, it gives CASSRDRSSYNEQFF. The gene calls are TRBV18 and TRBJ2-1, with TRBD1 identical over 7 bases. The CDR3 covers 15 residues. Trimming at V came to 6 bases and at J to 0 bases, leaving 5 bases not matched to a gene. Germline lookup yields CDR1 KGHSH and CDR2 LQKENI.

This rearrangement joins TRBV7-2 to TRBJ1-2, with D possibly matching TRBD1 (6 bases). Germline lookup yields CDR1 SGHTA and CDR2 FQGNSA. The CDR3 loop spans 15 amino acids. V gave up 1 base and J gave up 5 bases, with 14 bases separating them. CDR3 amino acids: CASSLGQDLGYGYTF. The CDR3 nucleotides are TGTGCCAGCAGCTTAGGACAGGACCTCGGGTATGGCTACACCTTC.

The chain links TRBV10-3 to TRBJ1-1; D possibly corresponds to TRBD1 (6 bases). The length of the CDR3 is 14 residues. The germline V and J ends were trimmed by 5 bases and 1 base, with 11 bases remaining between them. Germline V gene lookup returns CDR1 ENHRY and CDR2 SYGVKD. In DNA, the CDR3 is TGTGCCATCAGTATACAGGGTGCGAACACTGAAGCTTTCTTT. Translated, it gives CAISIQGANTEAFF.

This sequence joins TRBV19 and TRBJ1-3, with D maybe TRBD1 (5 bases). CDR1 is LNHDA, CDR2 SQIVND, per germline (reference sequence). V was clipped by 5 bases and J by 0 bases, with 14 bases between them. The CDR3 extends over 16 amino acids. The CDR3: CASSPLTDHSGNTIYF. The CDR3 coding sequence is TGTGCCAGTAGTCCCCTGACAGATCACTCTGGAAACACCATATATTTT.

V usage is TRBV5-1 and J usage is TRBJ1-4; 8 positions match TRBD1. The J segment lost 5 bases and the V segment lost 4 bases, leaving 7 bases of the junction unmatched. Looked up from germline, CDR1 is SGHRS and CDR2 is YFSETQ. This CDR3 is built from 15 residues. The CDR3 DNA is TGCGCCAGCAGCACCGGACAGGGTCAAAATGAAAAACTGTTTTTT. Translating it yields CASSTGQGQNEKLFF.

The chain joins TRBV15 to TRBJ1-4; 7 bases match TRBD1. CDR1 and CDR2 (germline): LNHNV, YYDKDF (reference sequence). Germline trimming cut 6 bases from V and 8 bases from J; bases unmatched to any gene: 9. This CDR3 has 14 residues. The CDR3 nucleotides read TGTGCCACCAGTTTGCAGGGGGAAGGAGAAAAACTGTTTTTT. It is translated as CATSLQGEGEKLFF.

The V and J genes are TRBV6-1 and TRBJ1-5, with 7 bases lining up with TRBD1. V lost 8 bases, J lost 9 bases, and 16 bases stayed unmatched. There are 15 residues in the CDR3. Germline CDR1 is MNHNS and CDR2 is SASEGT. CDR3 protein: CASERDSDRIRPQHF. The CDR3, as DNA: TGTGCCAGCGAAAGGGACAGCGATCGAATTCGGCCCCAGCATTTT.

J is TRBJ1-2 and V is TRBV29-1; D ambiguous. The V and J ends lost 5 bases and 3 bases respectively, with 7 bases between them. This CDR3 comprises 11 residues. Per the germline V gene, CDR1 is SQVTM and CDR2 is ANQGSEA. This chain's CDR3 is CSVPRDYGYTF. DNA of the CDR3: TGCAGCGTTCCCCGGGACTATGGCTACACCTTC.

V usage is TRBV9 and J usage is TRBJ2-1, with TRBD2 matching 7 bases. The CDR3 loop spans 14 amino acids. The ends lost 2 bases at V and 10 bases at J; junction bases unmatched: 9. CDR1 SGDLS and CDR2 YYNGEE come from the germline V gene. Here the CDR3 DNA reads TGTGCCAGCAGCGTTGTAGCGGGTTACGGGGAGCAGTTCTTC. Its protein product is CASSVVAGYGEQFF.

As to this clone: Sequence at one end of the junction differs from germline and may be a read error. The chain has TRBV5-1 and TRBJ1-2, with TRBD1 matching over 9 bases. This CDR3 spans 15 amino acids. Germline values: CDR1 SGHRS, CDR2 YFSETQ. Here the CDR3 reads CASSSAGQGNDGYTF. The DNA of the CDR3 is TGCGCCAGCAGCTCCGCGGGACAGGGTAACGATGGCTACACCTTC.

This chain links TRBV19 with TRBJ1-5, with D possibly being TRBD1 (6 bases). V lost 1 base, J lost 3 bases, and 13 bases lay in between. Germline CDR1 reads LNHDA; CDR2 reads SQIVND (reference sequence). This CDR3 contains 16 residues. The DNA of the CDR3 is TGTGCCAGTAGTATAGCCGGGGGGGCTTACAATCAGCCCCAGCATTTT. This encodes CASSIAGGAYNQPQHF.

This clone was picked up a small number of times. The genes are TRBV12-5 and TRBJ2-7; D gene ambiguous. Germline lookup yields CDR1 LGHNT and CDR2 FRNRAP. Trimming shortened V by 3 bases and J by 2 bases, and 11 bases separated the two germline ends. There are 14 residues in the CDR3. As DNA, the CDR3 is TGTGCTAGTGGTTTACCTGCGAACCCCTACGAGCAGTACTTC. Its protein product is CASGLPANPYEQYF.

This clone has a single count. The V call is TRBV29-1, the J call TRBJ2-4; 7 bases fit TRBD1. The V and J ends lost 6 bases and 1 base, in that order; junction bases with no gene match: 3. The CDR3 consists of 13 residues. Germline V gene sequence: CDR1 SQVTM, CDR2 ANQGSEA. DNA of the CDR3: TGCAGCGTAACAGGGGTCGCCAAAAACATTCAGTACTTC. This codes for CSVTGVAKNIQYF.

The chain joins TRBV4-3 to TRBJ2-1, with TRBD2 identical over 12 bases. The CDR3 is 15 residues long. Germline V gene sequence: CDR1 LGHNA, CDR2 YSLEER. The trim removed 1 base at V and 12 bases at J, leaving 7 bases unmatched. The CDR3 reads CASSQGIASGGGQFF. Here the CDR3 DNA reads TGCGCCAGCAGCCAAGGAATCGCTAGCGGGGGGGGGCAGTTCTTC.

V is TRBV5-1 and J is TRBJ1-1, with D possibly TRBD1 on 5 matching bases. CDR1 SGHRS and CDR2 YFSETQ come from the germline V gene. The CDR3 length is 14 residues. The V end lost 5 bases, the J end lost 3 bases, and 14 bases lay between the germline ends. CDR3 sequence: CASRRGGADTEAFF. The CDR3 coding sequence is TGCGCCAGCAGACGGGGAGGGGCGGACACTGAAGCTTTCTTT.

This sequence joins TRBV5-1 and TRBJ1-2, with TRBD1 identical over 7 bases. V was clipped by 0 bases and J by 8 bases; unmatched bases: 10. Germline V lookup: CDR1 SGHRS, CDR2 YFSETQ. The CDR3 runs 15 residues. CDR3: CASSLGQGRMDGYTF. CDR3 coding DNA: TGCGCCAGCAGCTTGGGACAGGGAAGGATGGACGGCTACACCTTC.

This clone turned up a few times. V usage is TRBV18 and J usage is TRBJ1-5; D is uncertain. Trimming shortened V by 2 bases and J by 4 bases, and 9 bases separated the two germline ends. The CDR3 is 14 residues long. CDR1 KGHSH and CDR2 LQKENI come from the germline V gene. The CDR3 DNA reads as TGTGCCAGCTCACCAGGGCTCGCAAATCAGCCCCAGCATTTT. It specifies CASSPGLANQPQHF. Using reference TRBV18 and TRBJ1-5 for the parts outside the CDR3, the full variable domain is NAGVMQNPRHLVRRRGQEARLRCSPMKGHSHVYWYRQLPEEGLKFMVYLQKENIIDESGMPKERFSAEFPKEGPSILRIQQVVRGDSAAYFCASSPGLANQPQHFGDGTRLSIL.

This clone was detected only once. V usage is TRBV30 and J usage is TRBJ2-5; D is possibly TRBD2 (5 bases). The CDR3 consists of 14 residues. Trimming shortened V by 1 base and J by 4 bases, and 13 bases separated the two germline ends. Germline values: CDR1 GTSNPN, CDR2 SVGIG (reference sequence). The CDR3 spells CAWSGLKIGETQYF. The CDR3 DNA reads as TGTGCCTGGAGTGGACTAAAGATTGGAGAGACCCAGTACTTC.

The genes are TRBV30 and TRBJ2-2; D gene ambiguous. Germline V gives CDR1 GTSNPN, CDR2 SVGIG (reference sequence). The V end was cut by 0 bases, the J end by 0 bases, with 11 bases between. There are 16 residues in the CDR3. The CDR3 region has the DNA TGTGCCTGGAGTGTAAGGTACAGATCGAACACCGGGGAGCTGTTTTTT. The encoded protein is CAWSVRYRSNTGELFF. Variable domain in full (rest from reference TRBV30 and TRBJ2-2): SQTIHQWPATLVQPVGSPLSLECTVEGTSNPNLYWYRQAAGRGLQLLFYSVGIGQISSEVPQNLSASRPQDRQFILSSKKLLLSDSGFYLCAWSVRYRSNTGELFFGEGSRLTVL.

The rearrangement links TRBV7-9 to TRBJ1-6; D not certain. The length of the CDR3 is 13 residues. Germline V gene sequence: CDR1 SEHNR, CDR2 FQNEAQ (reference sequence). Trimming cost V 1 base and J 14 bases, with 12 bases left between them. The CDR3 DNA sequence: TGTGCCAGCAGCTTAGAAGACCGCGCGGCCCTCCACTTT. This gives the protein CASSLEDRAALHF.

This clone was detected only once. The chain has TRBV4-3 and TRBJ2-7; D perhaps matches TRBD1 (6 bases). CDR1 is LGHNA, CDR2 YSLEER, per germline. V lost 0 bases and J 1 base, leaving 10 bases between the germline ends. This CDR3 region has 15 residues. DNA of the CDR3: TGCGCCAGCAGCCAAGATCGAGGGGGATCCTACGAGCAGTACTTC. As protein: CASSQDRGGSYEQYF.

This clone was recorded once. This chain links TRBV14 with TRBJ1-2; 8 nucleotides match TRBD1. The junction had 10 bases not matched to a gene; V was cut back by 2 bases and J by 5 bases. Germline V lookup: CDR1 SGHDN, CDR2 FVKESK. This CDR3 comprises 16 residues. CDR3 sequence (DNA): TGTGCCAGCAGCCAATCCTCAGGGGGCTTCTCGTATGGCTACACCTTC. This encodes CASSQSSGGFSYGYTF.

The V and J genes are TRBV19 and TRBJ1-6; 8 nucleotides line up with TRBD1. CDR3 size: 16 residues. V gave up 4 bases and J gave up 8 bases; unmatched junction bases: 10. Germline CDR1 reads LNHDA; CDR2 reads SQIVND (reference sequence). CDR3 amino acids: CASSRDRGRSDSPLHF. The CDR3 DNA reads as TGTGCCAGTAGTAGAGACAGGGGAAGAAGTGATTCACCCCTCCACTTT. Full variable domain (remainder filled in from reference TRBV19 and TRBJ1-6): DGGITQSPKYLFRKEGQNVTLSCEQNLNHDAMYWYRQDPGQGLRLIYYSQIVNDFQKGDIAEGYSVSREKKESFPLTVTSAQKNPTAFYLCASSRDRGRSDSPLHFGNGTRLTVT.

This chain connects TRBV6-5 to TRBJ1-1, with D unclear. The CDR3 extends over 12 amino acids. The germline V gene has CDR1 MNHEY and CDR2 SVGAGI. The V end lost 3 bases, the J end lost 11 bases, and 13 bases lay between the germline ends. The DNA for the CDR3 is TGTGCCAGCAGTTATCGTGGAGGTCTGGCTTTCTTT. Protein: CASSYRGGLAFF.

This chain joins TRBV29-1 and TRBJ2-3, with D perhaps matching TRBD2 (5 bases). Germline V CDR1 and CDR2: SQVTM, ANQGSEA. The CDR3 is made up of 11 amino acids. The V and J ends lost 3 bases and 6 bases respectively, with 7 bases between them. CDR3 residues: CSVDRDDTQYF. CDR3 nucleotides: TGCAGCGTTGATCGGGATGATACGCAGTATTTT.

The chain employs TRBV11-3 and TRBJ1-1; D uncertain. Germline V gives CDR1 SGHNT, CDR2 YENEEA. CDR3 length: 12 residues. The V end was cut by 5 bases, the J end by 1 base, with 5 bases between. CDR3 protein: CASSRQNTEAFF. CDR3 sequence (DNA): TGTGCCAGCAGCCGACAGAACACTGAAGCTTTCTTT.

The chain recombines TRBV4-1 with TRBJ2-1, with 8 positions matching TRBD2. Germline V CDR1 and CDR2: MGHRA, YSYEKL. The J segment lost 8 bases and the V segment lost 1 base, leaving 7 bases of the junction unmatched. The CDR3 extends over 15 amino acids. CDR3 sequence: CASSQAGGLLDEQFF. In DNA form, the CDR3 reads TGCGCCAGCAGCCAAGCGGGGGGGCTTTTGGATGAGCAGTTCTTC.

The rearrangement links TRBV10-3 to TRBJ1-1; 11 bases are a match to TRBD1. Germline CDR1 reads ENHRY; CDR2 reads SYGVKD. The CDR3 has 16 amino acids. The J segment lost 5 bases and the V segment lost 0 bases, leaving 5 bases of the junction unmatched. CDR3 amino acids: CAISESPGTGGTEAFF. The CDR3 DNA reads TGTGCCATCAGTGAGTCGCCCGGGACAGGGGGAACTGAAGCTTTCTTT.

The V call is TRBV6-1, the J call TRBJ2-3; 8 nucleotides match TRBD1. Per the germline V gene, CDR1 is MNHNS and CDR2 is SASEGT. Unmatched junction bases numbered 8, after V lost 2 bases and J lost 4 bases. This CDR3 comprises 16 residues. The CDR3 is CASSEWVRGQSDTQYF. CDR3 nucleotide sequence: TGTGCCAGCAGTGAATGGGTCAGGGGGCAGTCAGATACGCAGTATTTT.